These T cell receptor beta chains were read from a single sample in a study of tumor and adjacent non-tumor tissue in lung cancer. One entry per CDR3 protein results from TCRdb running MiXCR on the multiplex PCR reads. The data show approximately 100,000 distinct CDR3 sequences, around three fifths seen once. What was sequenced was distant non-tumor lung tissue. All receptors come from a man younger than 40 with non-small cell lung cancer. Both conserved end residues are part of each CDR3. The order of the fields is clone size, D gene, V gene, J gene, CDR3 protein, CDR3 DNA. A D gene is named only where the DNA matches it firmly. Only part of the rows carry a size: once, few, many, or a class if the clone is expanded.

abundance: NA
d_gene: TRBD2
v_gene: TRBV4-1
j_gene: TRBJ2-1
CDR3aa: CISSQGRGGRYNEQFF
CDR3nt: TGCATCAGCAGCCAAGGGCGGGGGGGTCGATACAATGAGCAGTTCTTC

abundance: NA
d_gene: NA
v_gene: TRBV20-1
j_gene: TRBJ1-5
CDR3aa: CSARDHSPKVMNQPQHF
CDR3nt: TGCAGTGCTAGAGATCACTCCCCGAAAGTTATGAATCAGCCCCAGCATTTT

abundance: few
d_gene: NA
v_gene: TRBV6-1
j_gene: TRBJ2-7
CDR3aa: CASSVSVSYEQYF
CDR3nt: TGTGCCAGCAGTGTTTCTGTCTCCTACGAGCAGTACTTC

abundance: many
d_gene: NA
v_gene: TRBV4-3
j_gene: TRBJ2-7
CDR3aa: CASSQQSGYEQYF
CDR3nt: TGCGCCAGCAGCCAACAGTCCGGATACGAGCAGTACTTC

abundance: few
d_gene: TRBD2
v_gene: TRBV20-1
j_gene: TRBJ2-1
CDR3aa: CSAAGEGNNEQFF
CDR3nt: TGTAGTGCCGCCGGGGAGGGCAACAATGAGCAGTTCTTC

abundance: NA
d_gene: NA
v_gene: TRBV20-1
j_gene: TRBJ2-1
CDR3aa: CSARTPQGGRVNEQFF
CDR3nt: TGCAGTGCTAGGACACCCCAGGGTGGAAGAGTCAATGAGCAGTTCTTC

abundance: once
d_gene: NA
v_gene: TRBV6-5
j_gene: TRBJ2-1
CDR3aa: CASSRAVESYNEQFF
CDR3nt: TGTGCCAGCAGCCGAGCGGTGGAGTCCTACAATGAGCAGTTCTTC

abundance: NA
d_gene: TRBD1
v_gene: TRBV29-1
j_gene: TRBJ2-7
CDR3aa: CSVPGTGGAGLSTHGQYF
CDR3nt: TGCAGCGTCCCCGGTACAGGGGGCGCGGGACTATCAACCCACGGGCAGTACTTC

abundance: few
d_gene: TRBD2
v_gene: TRBV11-3
j_gene: TRBJ2-1
CDR3aa: CASSSSGSRNEQFF
CDR3nt: TGTGCCAGCAGCAGTAGCGGGAGTAGGAATGAGCAGTTCTTC

abundance: many
d_gene: NA
v_gene: TRBV12-3/TRBV12-4
j_gene: TRBJ2-7
CDR3aa: CASTWTGSYEQYF
CDR3nt: TGTGCCAGCACCTGGACGGGCTCCTACGAGCAGTACTTC

abundance: NA
d_gene: TRBD1
v_gene: TRBV29-1
j_gene: TRBJ1-1
CDR3aa: CSAGGQGGRMSTEAFF
CDR3nt: TGCAGCGCTGGGGGACAGGGAGGTAGAATGAGCACTGAAGCTTTCTTT

abundance: many
d_gene: TRBD2
v_gene: TRBV29-1
j_gene: TRBJ2-2
CDR3aa: CSVITYSGGRLFF
CDR3nt: TGCAGCGTTATAACCTATAGCGGGGGAAGGCTGTTTTTT

abundance: NA
d_gene: NA
v_gene: TRBV12-3/TRBV12-4
j_gene: TRBJ2-3
CDR3aa: CASNSPPGAPSTDTQYF
CDR3nt: TGTGCCAGCAATTCCCCCCCCGGGGCCCCTAGCACAGATACCCAGTATTTT

abundance: NA
d_gene: NA
v_gene: TRBV4-2
j_gene: TRBJ2-1
CDR3aa: CACSQEAPAGLTYNEQFF
CDR3nt: TGTGCCTGCAGCCAAGAAGCCCCAGCGGGTTTAACCTACAATGAGCAGTTCTTC

abundance: once
d_gene: NA
v_gene: TRBV11-2
j_gene: TRBJ2-1
CDR3aa: CASRLVDFLLENEQFF
CDR3nt: TGTGCCAGCAGACTAGTGGACTTCCTTCTAGAGAATGAGCAGTTCTTC

abundance: many
d_gene: NA
v_gene: TRBV20-1
j_gene: TRBJ1-1
CDR3aa: CSAPRGPRQGGNTEAFF
CDR3nt: TGCAGTGCTCCGAGAGGGCCTCGGCAGGGAGGGAACACTGAAGCTTTCTTT

abundance: many
d_gene: NA
v_gene: TRBV29-1
j_gene: TRBJ2-5
CDR3aa: CSVEPRDNQETQYF
CDR3nt: TGCAGCGTTGAACCCCGGGACAATCAAGAGACCCAGTACTTC

abundance: NA
d_gene: TRBD1
v_gene: TRBV4-1
j_gene: TRBJ1-5
CDR3aa: CASSRSPGQGQNQPQHF
CDR3nt: TGCGCCAGCAGCCGGAGCCCTGGACAGGGCCAAAATCAGCCCCAGCATTTT

abundance: NA
d_gene: NA
v_gene: TRBV11-1
j_gene: TRBJ2-7
CDR3aa: CASILEGPYERYF
CDR3nt: TGTGCCAGCATCTTAGAGGGGCCCTACGAGCGGTACTTC

abundance: NA
d_gene: NA
v_gene: TRBV11-2
j_gene: TRBJ2-7
CDR3aa: CASNLDRGRCYEQYF
CDR3nt: TGTGCCAGCAACTTAGATCGGGGACGCTGCTACGAGCAGTACTTC

abundance: NA
d_gene: NA
v_gene: TRBV20-1
j_gene: TRBJ2-7
CDR3aa: CSAPEEGTSHEQCF
CDR3nt: TGCAGTGCGCCGGAGGAGGGAACTAGTCACGAGCAGTGCTTC

abundance: few
d_gene: NA
v_gene: TRBV11-2
j_gene: TRBJ2-7
CDR3aa: CASSLGDGGHEQYF
CDR3nt: TGTGCCAGCAGCTTAGGGGACGGAGGCCACGAGCAGTATTTC